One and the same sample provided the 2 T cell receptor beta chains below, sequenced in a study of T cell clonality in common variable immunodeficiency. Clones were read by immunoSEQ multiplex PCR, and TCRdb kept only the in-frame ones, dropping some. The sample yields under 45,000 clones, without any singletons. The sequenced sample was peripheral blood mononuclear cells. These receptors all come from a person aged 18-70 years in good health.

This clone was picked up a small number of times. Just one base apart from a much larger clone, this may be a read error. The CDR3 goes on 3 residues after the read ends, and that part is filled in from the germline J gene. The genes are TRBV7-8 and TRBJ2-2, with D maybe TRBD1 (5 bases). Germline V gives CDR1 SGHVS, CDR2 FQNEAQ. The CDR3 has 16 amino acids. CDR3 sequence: CASSPGRVSGANVLFF. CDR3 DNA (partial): TGTGCCAGCAGCCCAGGGCGCGTCTCTGGGGCCAACGTG.

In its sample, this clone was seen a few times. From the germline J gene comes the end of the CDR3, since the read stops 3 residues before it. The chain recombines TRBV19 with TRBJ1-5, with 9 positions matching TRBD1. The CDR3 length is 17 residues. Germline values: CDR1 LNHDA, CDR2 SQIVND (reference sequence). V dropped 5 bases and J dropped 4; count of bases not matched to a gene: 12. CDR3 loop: CASSSEEGQGFNQPQHF. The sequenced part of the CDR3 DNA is TGTGCCAGTAGTTCCGAAGAGGGACAGGGTTTTAATCAGCCC.